These T cell receptor beta chains were read from a single sample in a study of CD8 T cells in ankylosing spondylitis. TCRdb re-derived calls from the 5' RACE reads in MiXCR, one entry per CDR3 protein. The sample lists around 300,000 distinct CDR3 sequences; approximately 10% were seen once. The source material was blood, either unsorted or a sorted T cell fraction (not recorded which). Receptors were obtained from a female donor with ankylosing spondylitis or in good health (not recorded which). Both conserved end residues are part of each CDR3. A D gene is named only where the DNA matches it firmly. Rows may omit the clone size; those that give it use once, few, many or a size class.

TRBJ1-2 | NA | NA | TRBV4-3 | CASSQSDTRGGYTF | TGCGCCAGCAGCCAATCGGACACGAGGGGAGGCTACACCTTC
TRBJ2-7 | NA | many | TRBV29-1 | CSVESPPGGLKIYEQYF | TGCAGCGTCGAGAGTCCACCAGGGGGGCTTAAAATATACGAGCAGTACTTC
TRBJ1-2 | TRBD1 | NA | TRBV9 | CASSVATWDREGYTF | TGTGCCAGCAGCGTAGCTACGTGGGACAGGGAAGGCTACACCTTC
TRBJ2-7 | NA | many | TRBV20-1 | CSAYGLVAYEQYF | TGCAGTGCCTATGGTCTTGTAGCCTACGAGCAGTACTTC
TRBJ1-6 | NA | NA | TRBV5-1 | CASSPGQPTSPLHF | TGCGCCAGCAGCCCCGGGCAGCCCACATCACCCCTCCACTTT
TRBJ2-1 | TRBD1 | many | TRBV10-3 | CANGQGLYNEQFF | TGTGCCAACGGACAGGGGCTATACAATGAGCAGTTCTTC
TRBJ2-2 | NA | many | TRBV27 | CASTLGGANTGELFF | TGTGCCAGCACCTTAGGGGGAGCGAACACCGGGGAGCTGTTTTTT
TRBJ1-4 | NA | many | TRBV6-5 | CASSFQGLGEKLFF | TGTGCCAGCAGTTTTCAGGGACTTGGGGAAAAACTGTTTTTT
TRBJ2-1 | TRBD2 | many | TRBV20-1 | CSARDWEGGPINEQFF | TGCAGTGCTAGAGATTGGGAGGGAGGCCCAATCAATGAGCAGTTCTTC
TRBJ1-4 | NA | NA | TRBV27 | CASKMGGGNEKLFF | TGTGCCAGCAAAATGGGAGGAGGTAATGAAAAACTGTTTTTT
TRBJ1-2 | NA | many | TRBV27 | CASSLFGAERGYGYTF | TGTGCCAGCAGTTTATTCGGGGCGGAGAGGGGGTATGGCTACACCTTC
TRBJ1-2 | NA | many | TRBV28 | CASSFRGGGYTF | TGTGCCAGCAGTTTCAGGGGAGGTGGCTACACCTTC
TRBJ2-7 | NA | many | TRBV20-1 | CSSGPSSYEQYF | TGCTCATCGGGGCCCTCCTCCTACGAGCAGTACTTC
TRBJ2-1 | NA | few | TRBV28 | CASRHGSGTYNEQFF | TGTGCCAGCAGACATGGTAGCGGAACTTACAATGAGCAGTTCTTC
TRBJ2-5 | TRBD2 | many | TRBV5-1 | CASSLGLAGVYQETQYF | TGCGCCAGCAGCTTGGGTCTAGCGGGAGTGTACCAAGAGACCCAGTACTTC
TRBJ2-7 | NA | many | TRBV20-1 | CSARGGGGNSYEQYF | TGCAGTGCTAGAGGGGGGGGCGGGAACTCCTACGAGCAGTACTTC
TRBJ2-7 | NA | many | TRBV20-1 | CSARDEGGRLYEQYF | TGCAGTGCTAGAGATGAGGGGGGCAGACTGTACGAGCAGTACTTC
TRBJ2-7 | TRBD2 | NA | TRBV9 | CASSVVGGSYEQYF | TGTGCCAGCAGCGTAGTCGGGGGGTCCTACGAGCAGTACTTC
TRBJ1-6 | NA | NA | TRBV20-1 | CSASPTGSSYNSPLHF | TGCAGTGCTAGCCCCACGGGGAGCTCCTATAATTCACCCCTCCACTTT